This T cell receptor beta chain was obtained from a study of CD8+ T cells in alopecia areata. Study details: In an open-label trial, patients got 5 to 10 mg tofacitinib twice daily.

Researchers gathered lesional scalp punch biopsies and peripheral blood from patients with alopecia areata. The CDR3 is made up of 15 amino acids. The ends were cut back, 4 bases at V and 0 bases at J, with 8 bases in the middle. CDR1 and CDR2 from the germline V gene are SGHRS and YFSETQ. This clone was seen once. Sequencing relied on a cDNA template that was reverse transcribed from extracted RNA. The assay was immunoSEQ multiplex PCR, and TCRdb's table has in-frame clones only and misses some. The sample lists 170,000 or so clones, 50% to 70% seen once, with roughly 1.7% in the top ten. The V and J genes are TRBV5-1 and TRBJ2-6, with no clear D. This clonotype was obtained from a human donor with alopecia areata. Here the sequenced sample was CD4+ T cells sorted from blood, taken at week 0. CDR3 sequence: CASSPGNSGANVLTF. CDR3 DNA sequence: TGCGCCAGCAGCCCTGGGAACTCTGGGGCCAACGTCCTGACTTTC.